The 24 T cell receptor beta chains reported below all come from one sample, sequenced in a study of blood T cell repertoires in COVID-19. Sequencing was performed with immunoSEQ multiplex PCR; in TCRdb, only in-frame clones are kept and a portion is missing. The table shows some 89,000 clones, with more than 65% occurring only once. The sequenced sample consisted of peripheral blood. The source of these receptors is a man in his 60s with acute or convalescent COVID-19.

This chain connects TRBV19 to TRBJ2-7; the D is unclear. V lost 6 bases and J lost 1, with 19 bases in between. The CDR3 sequence is 16 residues long. Germline CDR1 reads LNHDA; CDR2 reads SQIVND (reference sequence). The CDR3 spells CASSKTGSRRSYEQYF. The CDR3 DNA reads TGTGCCAGTAGCAAGACCGGGTCCCGTCGATCCTACGAGCAGTACTTC.

The chain employs TRBV19 and TRBJ1-5, with 7 bases identical to TRBD1. The germline gives CDR1 LNHDA, CDR2 SQIVND (reference sequence). Trimming cost V 1 base and J 4 bases; bases outside gene matches: 1. There are 14 residues in the CDR3. The CDR3, as DNA: TGTGCCAGTAGTATAGCACAGGGGAATCAGCCCCAGCATTTT. This gives the protein CASSIAQGNQPQHF. Supplemented by reference TRBV19 and TRBJ1-5, the full variable domain reads DGGITQSPKYLFRKEGQNVTLSCEQNLNHDAMYWYRQDPGQGLRLIYYSQIVNDFQKGDIAEGYSVSREKKESFPLTVTSAQKNPTAFYLCASSIAQGNQPQHFGDGTRLSIL.

The chain is built from TRBV5-1 and TRBJ1-2; the D is unclear. Germline V gives CDR1 SGHRS, CDR2 YFSETQ. The ends were cut back, 3 bases at V and 0 bases at J, with 9 bases in the middle. CDR3 length: 14 amino acids. The chain's CDR3 is CASSSEGSNYGYTF. The CDR3 coding sequence is TGCGCCAGCAGCTCCGAGGGATCTAACTATGGCTACACCTTC. Full variable domain (missing parts from reference TRBV5-1 and TRBJ1-2): KAGVTQTPRYLIKTRGQQVTLSCSPISGHRSVSWYQQTPGQGLQFLFEYFSETQRNKGNFPGRFSGRQFSNSRSEMNVSTLELGDSALYLCASSSEGSNYGYTFGSGTRLTVV.

The J gene is TRBJ1-5, the V gene TRBV27; 9 bases match TRBD1. The CDR3 covers 19 residues. V shed 1 base and J 4 bases; nucleotides not matched to a gene: 14. Germline V gene sequence: CDR1 MNHEY, CDR2 SMNVEV (reference sequence). The CDR3 loop is CASSLWGGQGIIGNQPQHF. In DNA, the CDR3 is TGTGCCAGCAGTTTATGGGGGGGACAGGGTATTATAGGTAATCAGCCCCAGCATTTT.

V gene TRBV5-4 combines with J gene TRBJ1-1, with 7 bases fitting TRBD1. The germline gives CDR1 SGHNT, CDR2 YYREEE (reference sequence). The CDR3 contains 16 residues. V shed 4 bases, J shed 0 bases, and the junction held 9 bases outside the gene matches. CDR3 amino acids: CASSIISGGLNTEAFF. The CDR3 DNA reads as TGTGCCAGCAGCATCATCTCAGGGGGACTGAACACTGAAGCTTTCTTT.

The rearrangement joins TRBV11-2 to TRBJ1-4; D is uncertain. CDR1 is SGHAT and CDR2 is FQNNGV in the germline V gene. V lost 7 bases and J 3 bases, leaving 9 bases between the germline ends. CDR3 size: 13 residues. CDR3 nucleotides: TGTGCCAGCACCAACCGCGCTAATGAAAAACTGTTTTTT. Translated, it gives CASTNRANEKLFF.

The J gene is TRBJ2-6, the V gene TRBV2, with TRBD1 as a possible D gene (6 bases). The CDR3 sequence is 16 residues long. The germline V gene encodes CDR1 SNHLY and CDR2 FYNNEI. V lost 5 bases and J 0 bases, leaving 11 bases between the germline ends. CDR3 sequence (DNA): TGTGCCAGCAGTATGGGGGCATCCTCTGGGGCCAACGTCCTGACTTTC. This codes for CASSMGASSGANVLTF.

DNA for the CDR3: TGTGCCAGTAGTGTAACAGGGGTTCAAGAGACCCAGTACTTC. It translates to CASSVTGVQETQYF. V and J are TRBV19 and TRBJ2-5, with 7 bases aligning to TRBD1. Germline loops: CDR1 LNHDA, CDR2 SQIVND (reference sequence). The CDR3 length is 14 residues. V shed 5 bases, J shed 2 bases, and the junction held 5 bases outside the gene matches. Using reference TRBV19 and TRBJ2-5 for the parts outside the CDR3, the full variable domain is DGGITQSPKYLFRKEGQNVTLSCEQNLNHDAMYWYRQDPGQGLRLIYYSQIVNDFQKGDIAEGYSVSREKKESFPLTVTSAQKNPTAFYLCASSVTGVQETQYFGPGTRLLVL.

The chain carries TRBV7-3 and TRBJ2-3; 11 nucleotides align to TRBD2. The CDR3 consists of 16 residues. CDR1 is SGHTA and CDR2 is FQGTGA in the germline V gene. The ends lost 2 bases at V and 5 bases at J; junction bases unmatched: 6. The CDR3: CASSLRSGRAQDTQYF. Written as DNA, the CDR3 is TGTGCCAGCAGCTTACGTAGCGGGAGGGCCCAAGATACGCAGTATTTT.

V and J are TRBV2 and TRBJ1-4, with D perhaps TRBD1 (6 bases). V was pared by 8 bases and J by 8 bases, with 12 bases between. The CDR3 extends over 12 amino acids. CDR1 is SNHLY and CDR2 is FYNNEI in the germline V gene. DNA for the CDR3: TGTGCCAGCGGGAACAGGGTGGAAAAACTGTTTTTT. Protein: CASGNRVEKLFF.

This chain links TRBV19 with TRBJ2-7; 7 bases fit TRBD1. Germline CDR1 and CDR2: LNHDA and SQIVND (reference sequence). After removal of 0 bases from V and 4 bases from J, the junction contained 6 bases not matched to a gene. This CDR3 is 15 amino acids long. DNA for the CDR3: TGTGCCAGTAGTATAGATTCCCAGACAGGGTACGAGCAGTACTTC. Amino acids: CASSIDSQTGYEQYF.

The CDR3: CASSLGGFRATNEKLFF. Written as DNA, the CDR3 is TGTGCCAGCAGTTTAGGAGGGTTCCGGGCAACTAATGAAAAACTGTTTTTT. This chain links TRBV28 with TRBJ1-4; D remains ambiguous. The CDR3 totals 17 residues. The germline V gene encodes CDR1 MDHEN and CDR2 SYDVKM. Trimming took 2 bases from V and 0 from J, leaving 13 bases between them.

The chain uses TRBV7-9 and TRBJ1-2; TRBD1 matches 7 bases. Germline V gene lookup returns CDR1 SEHNR and CDR2 FQNEAQ (reference sequence). This CDR3 region has 17 residues. V was pared by 2 bases and J by 8 bases, with 17 bases of the junction left unmatched. CDR3 nucleotide sequence: TGTGCCAGCAGCTTAAGTGGAGACAGGGCGCCCCGCGGCGGCTACACCTTC. It yields the protein CASSLSGDRAPRGGYTF. The whole variable domain, remainder taken from reference TRBV7-9 and TRBJ1-2, is DTGVSQNPRHKITKRGQNVTFRCDPISEHNRLYWYRQTLGQGPEFLTYFQNEAQLEKSRLLSDRFSAERPKGSFSTLEIQRTEQGDSAMYLCASSLSGDRAPRGGYTFGSGTRLTVV.

This chain connects TRBV9 to TRBJ2-5, with a tentative D call TRBD1 (5 bases). Germline CDR1 is SGDLS and CDR2 is YYNGEE. V was clipped by 0 bases and J by 2 bases, with 8 bases between them. The CDR3 contains 14 residues. The CDR3 spells CASSVATEQETQYF. The CDR3 nucleotides are TGTGCCAGCAGCGTAGCGACAGAGCAAGAGACCCAGTACTTC.

The CDR3 loop reads CASSRAGAINEKLFF. In nucleotides, the CDR3 is TGTGCCAGCAGCCGCGCTGGGGCGATTAATGAAAAACTGTTTTTT. This chain joins TRBV5-6 and TRBJ1-4, with D maybe TRBD1 (5 bases). The CDR3 covers 15 residues. Germline V gives CDR1 SGHDT, CDR2 YYEEEE. Trimming shortened V by 4 bases and J by 4 bases, and 14 bases separated the two germline ends.

The V gene is TRBV6-6, the J gene TRBJ2-1; TRBD2 matches 7 bases. The CDR3 spans 13 residues. The trim removed 7 bases at V and 4 bases at J, leaving 4 bases unmatched. Germline V lookup: CDR1 MNHNY, CDR2 SVGAGI (reference sequence). In nucleotides, the CDR3 is TGTGCCAGCAAGTCTAGCGGTTACAATGAGCAGTTCTTC. Amino acid sequence: CASKSSGYNEQFF.

In the case of this clone: Other DNA sequences from this sample encode an identical CDR3 as well. V gene TRBV7-2 combines with J gene TRBJ2-7; D possibly corresponds to TRBD1 (6 bases). Germline V CDR1 and CDR2: SGHTA, FQGNSA. V shed 1 base and J shed 0 bases, with 7 bases lying between them. The CDR3 sequence is 14 residues long. CDR3 DNA: TGTGCCAGCAGCTTAGTAGGGGGCTCCTACGAGCAGTACTTC. Amino acids: CASSLVGGSYEQYF. The entire variable domain, with the rest obtained from reference TRBV7-2 and TRBJ2-7, is as follows: GAGVSQSPSNKVTEKGKDVELRCDPISGHTALYWYRQSLGQGLEFLIYFQGNSAPDKSGLPSDRFSAERTGGSVSTLTIQRTQQEDSAVYLCASSLVGGSYEQYFGPGTRLTVT.

The rearrangement joins TRBV3-1 (or the pseudogene TRBV3-2) to TRBJ1-5; 7 bases match TRBD1. The length of the CDR3 is 17 residues. Losses at the gene ends were 1 base for V and 0 bases for J; bases not matched to a gene: 6. In germline, CDR1 is LGHDT, CDR2 YNNKEL (reference sequence). The CDR3 coding sequence is TGTGCCAGCAGCCAAGTTAGTAACAGGGGTAGCAATCAGCCCCAGCATTTT. The encoded protein is CASSQVSNRGSNQPQHF.

The J gene is TRBJ2-7, the V gene TRBV11-3, with TRBD1 matching 9 bases. Germline CDR1 is SGHNT and CDR2 is YENEEA. The CDR3 spans 16 residues. V lost 0 bases, J lost 6 bases, and 9 bases stayed unmatched. CDR3 in DNA: TGTGCCAGCAGCTTAGATGTCGTGGGACAGGGTGCCGAGCAGTACTTC. This sequence encodes CASSLDVVGQGAEQYF.

V usage is TRBV11-3 and J usage is TRBJ2-1; possible D gene TRBD2, 6 bases. V was clipped by 6 bases and J by 5 bases, with 20 bases between them. This CDR3 is 16 amino acids long. Germline V CDR1 and CDR2: SGHNT, YENEEA. CDR3 nucleotides: TGTGCCAGCAGACATGGGGTGCCGGGGGAAAACAATGAGCAGTTCTTC. Protein product: CASRHGVPGENNEQFF.

The gene calls are TRBV10-3 and TRBJ2-5; 9 nucleotides align to TRBD1. With 10 bases clipped from V and 5 bases from J, the junction kept 11 bases outside the gene matches. The CDR3 is 14 residues long. Germline V gene sequence: CDR1 ENHRY, CDR2 SYGVKD. CDR3 sequence reads: CASFPGQGFETQYF. The DNA for the CDR3 is TGTGCCAGCTTCCCGGGACAGGGTTTCGAGACCCAGTACTTC.

The chain couples TRBV28 to TRBJ1-5; the match to TRBD1 covers 11 bases. The CDR3 loop spans 15 amino acids. CDR1 is MDHEN and CDR2 is SYDVKM in the germline V gene. J gave up 6 bases and V 6 bases, and 7 bases lay outside the gene matches. The DNA of the CDR3 is TGTGCCAGCAGCGCGGGACAGGGGGTGGGTCAGCCCCAGCATTTT. It specifies CASSAGQGVGQPQHF.

V usage is TRBV11-2 and J usage is TRBJ2-1; D is unclear. The V end lost 0 bases, the J end lost 3 bases, and 9 bases lay between the germline ends. Per the germline V gene, CDR1 is SGHAT and CDR2 is FQNNGV. The CDR3 is made up of 15 amino acids. As DNA, the CDR3 is TGTGCCAGCAGCTTAGATGTTACATACTACAATGAGCAGTTCTTC. Translated, it gives CASSLDVTYYNEQFF.

V and J are TRBV2 and TRBJ2-1, with 10 bases identical to TRBD1. Trimming removed 5 bases from V and 6 bases from J; junction bases left unmatched: 4. The CDR3 is 14 residues long. Germline V lookup: CDR1 SNHLY, CDR2 FYNNEI. As DNA, the CDR3 is TGTGCCAGCAGTTACCGGGACAGGGGCAATGAGCAGTTCTTC. It specifies CASSYRDRGNEQFF. The full variable domain, rest sourced from reference TRBV2 and TRBJ2-1, is EPEVTQTPSHQVTQMGQEVILRCVPISNHLYFYWYRQILGQKVEFLVSFYNNEISEKSEIFDDQFSVERPDGSNFTLKIRSTKLEDSAMYFCASSYRDRGNEQFFGPGTRLTVL.